The 9 T cell receptor beta chains reported below all come from one sample, sequenced in a study of blood T cell repertoires in COVID-19. Sequenced by immunoSEQ multiplex PCR; TCRdb stores in-frame clones only, minus some. The sample carries about 220,000 clones, approximately 85% recorded once. Source material: peripheral blood. The receptor source for this set is a woman aged 65 to 85 with COVID-19, enrolled during active disease.

Written as DNA, the CDR3 is TGTGCCAGCTCATTCTCGGGGAAATCCTACGAGCAGTACTTC. Translating gives CASSFSGKSYEQYF. The V gene is TRBV18, the J gene TRBJ2-7; the D gene is possibly TRBD2 (5 bases). The CDR3 sequence is 14 residues long. Between the trimmed V and J ends, which lost 5 bases and 1 base, there was a span of 12 bases. The germline V gene encodes CDR1 KGHSH and CDR2 LQKENI.

This clone was seen once. V gene TRBV2 combines with J gene TRBJ1-4; TRBD1 aligns across 8 bases. The length of the CDR3 is 14 residues. Germline CDR1 reads SNHLY; CDR2 reads FYNNEI. V lost 7 bases to trimming and J lost 3 bases; unmatched junction nucleotides: 4. CDR3 coding DNA: TGTGCCAGCATACAGGGGGTCCCTAATGAAAAACTGTTTTTT. Amino acids: CASIQGVPNEKLFF. The whole variable domain, filled in from reference TRBV2 and TRBJ1-4, reads EPEVTQTPSHQVTQMGQEVILRCVPISNHLYFYWYRQILGQKVEFLVSFYNNEISEKSEIFDDQFSVERPDGSNFTLKIRSTKLEDSAMYFCASIQGVPNEKLFFGSGTQLSVL.

The chain couples TRBV6-6 to TRBJ1-6; perhaps TRBD1 as D (6 bases). The ends were cut back, 2 bases at V and 10 bases at J, with 15 bases in the middle. This CDR3 is built from 15 residues. CDR1 and CDR2 (germline): MNHNY, SVGAGI (reference sequence). As DNA, the CDR3 is TGTGCCAGCAGTTACAATACAGGGTCCGGATCACCCCTCCACTTT. This translates into CASSYNTGSGSPLHF.

This clone appeared once. The chain carries TRBV19 and TRBJ2-2, with D hard to call. Germline values: CDR1 LNHDA, CDR2 SQIVND (reference sequence). Trimming shortened V by 3 bases and J by 2 bases, and 7 bases separated the two germline ends. This CDR3 has 14 residues. The CDR3 loop is CASSIHSNTGELFF. In DNA, the CDR3 is TGTGCCAGTAGTATTCACAGCAACACCGGGGAGCTGTTTTTT.

V is TRBV5-4 and J is TRBJ2-5; 10 bases are a match to TRBD2. Germline V lookup: CDR1 SGHNT, CDR2 YYREEE (reference sequence). V was pared by 2 bases and J by 6 bases, with 16 bases of the junction left unmatched. The CDR3 totals 18 residues. CDR3 coding DNA: TGTGCCAGCAGCTTAGGGACTAGCGAGACGAGTACGTGGAAGACCCAGTACTTC. This gives the protein CASSLGTSETSTWKTQYF.

The gene calls are TRBV5-1 and TRBJ2-7; a possible D gene is TRBD1 (6 bases). Germline assignment: CDR1 SGHRS and CDR2 YFSETQ. This CDR3 comprises 16 residues. V lost 0 bases and J lost 1, with 14 bases in between. CDR3 protein: CASSLDLLGASYEQYF. The CDR3, as DNA: TGCGCCAGCAGCTTGGATCTCCTGGGGGCGTCCTACGAGCAGTACTTC.

The chain carries TRBV9 and TRBJ2-1; 14 nucleotides match TRBD2. V gave up 4 bases and J gave up 10 bases; unmatched junction bases: 10. Germline values: CDR1 SGDLS, CDR2 YYNGEE. CDR3 length equals 16 residues. The CDR3, as DNA: TGTGCCAGCAGCCGTACGACTAGCGGGGGGGCCTTAGAGCAGTTCTTC. It is translated as CASSRTTSGGALEQFF.

V gene TRBV7-8 combines with J gene TRBJ2-5, with D unresolved. V shed 5 bases and J shed 5 bases, with 6 bases lying between them. In germline, CDR1 is SGHVS, CDR2 FQNEAQ. The length of the CDR3 is 11 residues. This CDR3 reads CASSPAETQYF. The CDR3 DNA sequence: TGTGCCAGCAGCCCCGCGGAGACCCAGTACTTC.

The rearrangement joins TRBV4-1 to TRBJ1-2; weak D call: TRBD1 (6 bases). This CDR3 spans 16 amino acids. CDR1 and CDR2 from the germline V gene are MGHRA and YSYEKL. Trimming took off 6 bases at V and 4 bases at J, with 21 bases between the two ends. DNA for the CDR3: TGCGCCAGCAGGCCAGGGTGGGCAGGGGACGTCTATGGCTACACCTTC. This codes for CASRPGWAGDVYGYTF.